This passage covers 27 T cell receptor beta chains from one sample sequenced in a study of high-grade serous ovarian cancer treatment subgroups. Tumor tissue was taken before any definitive surgery or chemotherapy was given. Sequencing was performed with immunoSEQ multiplex PCR; in TCRdb, only in-frame clones are kept and a portion is missing. Of approximately 560 clones in the sample, 65% to 85% are singletons; the top ten hold around 10%. Sequences were obtained from tumor tissue. These receptors were collected from a human donor with high-grade serous ovarian cancer.

This clone was observed a single time. The chain has TRBV18 and TRBJ2-2; 10 positions agree with TRBD1. This CDR3 is 16 amino acids long. Germline V gives CDR1 KGHSH, CDR2 LQKENI. V lost 3 bases to trimming and J lost 4 bases; unmatched junction nucleotides: 5. The CDR3 reads CASSPSGQGSTGELFF. DNA for the CDR3: TGTGCCAGCTCACCGTCGGGACAGGGGTCCACCGGGGAGCTGTTTTTT.

This clone occurred a few times. The chain links TRBV27 to TRBJ2-1; D remains unclear. The CDR3 runs 16 residues. Germline V gives CDR1 MNHEY, CDR2 SMNVEV (reference sequence). V lost 1 base to trimming and J lost 0 bases, with 10 bases between them. The CDR3 DNA sequence: TGTGCCAGCAGTTTATGGGGTCGATACTCCTACAATGAGCAGTTCTTC. Encoded protein: CASSLWGRYSYNEQFF.

V gene TRBV7-8 combines with J gene TRBJ2-5; TRBD2 agrees at 7 bases. V was clipped by 3 bases and J by 4 bases; unmatched bases: 5. The CDR3 is 14 amino acids. Germline CDR1 SGHVS, CDR2 FQNEAQ. The CDR3 DNA follows: TGTGCCAGCAGCTTTCGTTCGGGGGGAGAGACCCAGTACTTC. Amino acids: CASSFRSGGETQYF. Looking up the rest from reference TRBV7-8 and TRBJ2-5 gives the full variable domain: GAGVSQSPRYKVAKRGQDVALRCDPISGHVSLFWYQQALGQGPEFLTYFQNEAQLDKSGLPSDRFFAERPEGSVSTLKIQRTQQEDSAVYLCASSFRSGGETQYFGPGTRLLVL.

Only a few counts were recorded for this clone. The rearrangement joins TRBV7-9 to TRBJ1-2, with 10 bases that match TRBD1. The CDR3 is 15 amino acids. Looked up from germline, CDR1 is SEHNR and CDR2 is FQNEAQ (reference sequence). V lost 5 bases, J lost 0 bases, and 3 bases stayed unmatched. CDR3: CASSPGTGANYGYTF. DNA for the CDR3: TGTGCCAGCAGCCCCGGGACAGGGGCTAACTATGGCTACACCTTC.

V and J are TRBV28 and TRBJ2-2; D unresolved. The CDR3 loop spans 12 amino acids. CDR1 is MDHEN, CDR2 SYDVKM, per germline. Trimming took off 4 bases at V and 1 base at J, with 1 base between the two ends. CDR3 nucleotide sequence: TGTGCCAGCAGTTGGAACACCGGGGAGCTGTTTTTT. Translating it yields CASSWNTGELFF.

The rearrangement joins TRBV6-4 to TRBJ2-3; 9 bases are shared with TRBD1. The CDR3 extends over 14 amino acids. Germline V gene sequence: CDR1 MRHNA, CDR2 SNTAGT. With V trimmed by 6 bases and J by 4 bases, 5 bases remained unmatched. The CDR3, as DNA: TGTGCCAGCAGAAAACAGGGGGCCGCAGATACGCAGTATTTT. Amino acid sequence: CASRKQGAADTQYF.

This sequence joins TRBV12-5 and TRBJ2-1; D remains unclear. CDR1 is LGHNT and CDR2 is FRNRAP in the germline V gene. The CDR3 length is 12 residues. Trimming took 2 bases from V and 9 from J, leaving 8 bases between them. The CDR3 spells CASGLPLGEQFF. CDR3 coding DNA: TGTGCTAGTGGTTTGCCGTTGGGTGAGCAGTTCTTC. The whole variable domain, filled in from reference TRBV12-5 and TRBJ2-1, reads DARVTQTPRHKVTEMGQEVTMRCQPILGHNTVFWYRQTMMQGLELLAYFRNRAPLDDSGMPKDRFSAEMPDATLATLKIQPSEPRDSAVYFCASGLPLGEQFFGPGTRLTVL.

V gene TRBV5-5 combines with J gene TRBJ2-2; TRBD1 aligns across 7 bases. After removal of 2 bases from V and 4 bases from J, the junction contained 2 bases not matched to a gene. The CDR3 has 14 residues. Germline values: CDR1 SGHKS, CDR2 YYEKEE (reference sequence). The CDR3 nucleotides are TGTGCCAGCAGCTTCGCAGGGGGCACCGGGGAGCTGTTTTTT. Translation gives CASSFAGGTGELFF. Full variable domain (outside the CDR3, taken from reference TRBV5-5 and TRBJ2-2): DAGVTQSPTHLIKTRGQQVTLRCSPISGHKSVSWYQQVLGQGPQFIFQYYEKEERGRGNFPDRFSARQFPNYSSELNVNALLLGDSALYLCASSFAGGTGELFFGEGSRLTVL.

This rearrangement joins TRBV7-2 to TRBJ2-3, with TRBD2 matching 10 bases. The ends lost 2 bases at V and 6 bases at J; junction bases unmatched: 5. CDR1 is SGHTA, CDR2 FQGNSA, per germline. The CDR3 has 15 residues. Here the CDR3 DNA reads TGTGCCAGCAGCTTACAGCGGGGGGGCCGGGATACGCAGTATTTT. It codes for CASSLQRGGRDTQYF.

The chain is built from TRBV11-2 and TRBJ2-1; D perhaps matches TRBD2 (5 bases). Germline CDR1 and CDR2: SGHAT and FQNNGV. This CDR3 is built from 14 residues. Trimming pared 8 bases from V and 0 bases from J, leaving 11 bases between. CDR3 protein: CASAGVNSYNEQFF. The CDR3 DNA reads TGTGCCAGCGCGGGTGTCAACTCCTACAATGAGCAGTTCTTC.

The V and J genes are TRBV2 and TRBJ2-2; D is unclear. The V gene's germline CDR1 is SNHLY and CDR2 FYNNEI. Trimming took off 6 bases at V and 7 bases at J, with 15 bases between the two ends. The CDR3 totals 14 residues. The CDR3 protein is CASRTFPTVGELFF. Here the CDR3 DNA reads TGTGCCAGCAGGACTTTCCCGACTGTCGGGGAGCTGTTTTTT.

The CDR3 here is CASSLLGTPSYEQYF. The CDR3 nucleotides are TGTGCCAGCAGTTTATTGGGGACACCGTCCTACGAGCAGTACTTC. The chain links TRBV27 to TRBJ2-5; perhaps TRBD1 as D (6 bases). The DNA end favors TRBJ2-7, so the J call may be wrong. CDR1 is MNHEY, CDR2 SMNVEV, per germline (reference sequence). The CDR3 spans 15 residues.

V and J are TRBV11-2 and TRBJ1-6, with unresolved D. Germline V gives CDR1 SGHAT, CDR2 FQNNGV. V gave up 5 bases and J gave up 10 bases, with 6 bases separating them. This CDR3 comprises 11 residues. DNA of the CDR3: TGTGCCAGCAGCCGAAGCTCACCCCTCCACTTT. Protein sequence: CASSRSSPLHF.

The chain has TRBV6-4 and TRBJ2-3, with TRBD2 matching over 8 bases. V gave up 0 bases and J gave up 1 base; unmatched junction bases: 0. Germline V CDR1 and CDR2: MRHNA, SNTAGT. The CDR3 totals 15 residues. The CDR3 DNA is TGTGCCAGCAGTGACTCTAGCGGGGGCACAGATACGCAGTATTTT. Translating gives CASSDSSGGTDTQYF.

The rearrangement links TRBV27 to TRBJ2-5, with TRBD1 matching 12 bases. The CDR3 has 14 amino acids. After removal of 8 bases from V and 4 bases from J, the junction contained 5 bases not matched to a gene. Germline V gene sequence: CDR1 MNHEY, CDR2 SMNVEV (reference sequence). CDR3 bases: TGTGCCAGCGGGGACAGGGGGCGCGTAGAGACCCAGTACTTC. This encodes CASGDRGRVETQYF.

This chain uses TRBV6-4 with TRBJ2-1; TRBD2 aligns across 7 bases. V was pared by 2 bases and J by 2 bases, with 0 bases of the junction left unmatched. Per the germline V gene, CDR1 is MRHNA and CDR2 is SNTAGT. The CDR3 is 14 amino acids. This chain's CDR3 is CASSDGGAYNEQFF. CDR3 nucleotide sequence: TGTGCCAGCAGTGACGGGGGGGCCTACAATGAGCAGTTCTTC.

This chain joins TRBV30 and TRBJ1-3; no reliable D call. The ends were cut back, 8 bases at V and 0 bases at J, with 11 bases in the middle. Per germline, CDR1 GTSNPN and CDR2 SVGIG (reference sequence). The CDR3 is made up of 13 amino acids. CDR3 in amino acids: CASRRSSGNTIYF. CDR3 nucleotides: TGTGCCAGCCGACGGAGCTCTGGAAACACCATATATTTT.

This chain links TRBV5-6 with TRBJ2-3; D uncertain. This CDR3 region has 14 residues. Trimming pared 0 bases from V and 0 bases from J, leaving 5 bases between. Germline values: CDR1 SGHDT, CDR2 YYEEEE. CDR3 protein: CASSLAGSTDTQYF. The CDR3 region has the DNA TGTGCCAGCAGCTTGGCCGGGAGCACAGATACGCAGTATTTT.

The chain employs TRBV7-2 and TRBJ2-7; no clear D gene. Trimming stripped 0 bases from V and 1 base from J, with 4 bases between. The CDR3 runs to 13 residues. Germline V lookup: CDR1 SGHTA, CDR2 FQGNSA. CDR3 region: CASSLAFSYEQYF. CDR3 sequence (DNA): TGTGCCAGCAGCTTAGCGTTTTCCTACGAGCAGTACTTC.

The gene calls are TRBV19 and TRBJ1-1; D possibly corresponds to TRBD1 (6 bases). Trimming stripped 7 bases from V and 6 bases from J, with 15 bases between. The CDR3 is 13 amino acids. The germline gives CDR1 LNHDA, CDR2 SQIVND (reference sequence). CDR3 sequence reads: CASTRGGLAEAFF. CDR3 coding DNA: TGTGCCAGTACTCGGGGGGGGCTCGCTGAAGCTTTCTTT.

This clone was detected only a few times. V gene TRBV7-9 combines with J gene TRBJ2-7, with TRBD1 matching 10 bases. Germline values: CDR1 SEHNR, CDR2 FQNEAQ (reference sequence). J lost 6 bases, V lost 5 bases, and 7 bases had no gene match. The CDR3 is 14 residues long. Written as DNA, the CDR3 is TGTGCCAGCAGCCCCACCGGGACAGGGGTCGAGCAGTACTTC. It codes for CASSPTGTGVEQYF.

The chain uses TRBV7-9 and TRBJ2-7; 12 bases line up with TRBD2. Germline CDR1 SEHNR, CDR2 FQNEAQ (reference sequence). V trimming: 7 bases; J trimming: 6 bases; junction bases outside the gene matches: 7. The CDR3 is 14 amino acids. The CDR3 loop is CASTASGGAGEQYF. DNA of the CDR3: TGTGCCAGCACTGCTAGCGGGGGGGCAGGCGAGCAGTACTTC.

The chain carries TRBV19 and TRBJ1-1; no definite D call. This CDR3 is built from 17 residues. The V end lost 5 bases, the J end lost 3 bases, and 22 bases lay between the germline ends. Per the germline V gene, CDR1 is LNHDA and CDR2 is SQIVND (reference sequence). For the CDR3, the DNA is TGTGCCAGTAGTCCCCTGCGGAGTCGACAAAGTCACACTGAAGCTTTCTTT. The encoded protein is CASSPLRSRQSHTEAFF.

This chain links TRBV5-5 with TRBJ2-7; 10 bases line up with TRBD2. V lost 4 bases and J lost 0; bases outside the gene matches: 4. The CDR3 is 15 amino acids. Germline V gene lookup returns CDR1 SGHKS and CDR2 YYEKEE (reference sequence). The CDR3 bases are TGTGCCAGCAGCCAGGGACTAGCGAGCTCCTACGAGCAGTACTTC. This gives the protein CASSQGLASSYEQYF.

This clone has a handful of counts. The rearrangement joins TRBV9 to TRBJ1-2; 11 bases are a match to TRBD1. CDR1 is SGDLS and CDR2 is YYNGEE in the germline V gene. The CDR3 loop spans 14 amino acids. V was pared by 7 bases and J by 1 base, with 3 bases of the junction left unmatched. CDR3 bases: TGTGCCAGCTGGGGGACAGGGGGTAACTATGGCTACACCTTC. This encodes CASWGTGGNYGYTF.

V and J are TRBV13 and TRBJ2-7; TRBD2 matches 12 bases. Germline CDR1 and CDR2: PRHDT and FYEKMQ (reference sequence). This CDR3 is 16 amino acids long. V gave up 3 bases and J gave up 6 bases; unmatched junction bases: 9. The CDR3 DNA sequence: TGTGCCAGCAGCTTGGGGCTAGCGGGGGGGCCTGTCGAGCAGTACTTC. Translated: CASSLGLAGGPVEQYF.

The count of this clone is one. This chain joins TRBV6-1 and TRBJ1-4; D remains ambiguous. The CDR3 contains 14 residues. Trimming took 2 bases from V and 5 from J, leaving 9 bases between them. Germline V gives CDR1 MNHNS, CDR2 SASEGT. The CDR3 coding sequence is TGTGCCAGCAGTGAAAAGTCGCAGAATGAAAAACTGTTTTTT. It specifies CASSEKSQNEKLFF.